The subject of this entry is one TCR beta chain. This clonotype was picked up a small number of times. Its cognate antigen has yet to be identified. A junction boundary mismatches the germline segment, possibly from a read error. This specimen belongs to a study of post-analysis software for immune sequencing data (dated by TCRdb to between 2014 and 2016). Study-wide context: The recorded disease courses included relapsing-remitting, secondary progressive and progressive-relapsing multiple sclerosis, and some patients had no subtype annotation. The multiple sclerosis patient repertoires were compared with more than 9 previously published healthy control repertoires from donors aged roughly 6 to 25 years. A subset of samples was prepared in parallel using single-end sample barcoding, then pooled and co-amplified after Illumina adapter ligation.

What the study reported, not specific to this receptor: The multiple sclerosis patient group was slightly younger than the control group. Significantly lower normalized Chao1 diversity was found in multiple sclerosis patients than in controls, suggesting substantial peripheral T-cell clonal expansion. Direct clustering with F measure revealed strong co-clustering of samples prepared in the same batch, which led to a batch-effect correction. Patients showed significantly higher frequencies than controls for several TRBV segments, among them TRBV5-6, TRBV5-1 and TRBV20-1.

Library prep was done by PCR. These reads were obtained on an Illumina HiSeq 2500. To reduce PCR and sequencing biases, unique molecular identifiers were incorporated into the TCR beta cDNA libraries. Some 500,000 cDNA molecules were obtained for every 1 to 10 million input T cells, so each molecule roughly corresponded to one T cell. Patient libraries were prepared and sequenced with the same protocol used for the earlier healthy control dataset. Samples belonging to the same batch were prepared together, multiplexed and sequenced on a shared HiSeq lane. On the authors' methods: Raw barcoded reads were processed with MIGEC, and single-read molecular identifier groups were discarded before consensus assembly and CDR3 extraction. Clonotype tables were post-analysed with VDJtools, and diversity was normalized by down-sampling all datasets to the smallest sample size. To correct batch-related cross-sample contamination, repertoire overlap clustering matched CDR3 amino acid sequences but not nucleotide sequences. The public sequencing data were trimmed at Q25 with fastp and processed into clonotypes with MiXCR by TCRdb, which kept only in-frame beta chains. Under each unique CDR3 protein, matching rows form one entry showing the most common genes and DNA. The V and J calls come from TCRdb's annotation, not from the publication. The sample yields 380,000 or so distinct CDR3 sequences; 30% to 45% were counted once. The ten largest clonotypes hold 10% to 15% of the sample.

The CDR3, from cysteine to phenylalanine, totals 13 residues. Solely the CDR3 DNA is kept, with 39 bases framed from the first base. Per the germline V gene, ENHRY is the CDR1 and SYGVKD is the CDR2. To demonstrate the VDJtools post-analysis software, the study profiled TCR beta repertoires from the peripheral blood of some 13 young patients with multiple sclerosis. Multiple sclerosis patients were children and adolescents aged about 6 to 16 years. This TCR was sampled from a girl between 5 and 17 years old with multiple sclerosis. Rearrangement joined TRBV10-3 to TRBJ1-1; no D gene is confidently identified. Sequenced material: blood. The CDR3 corresponds to CAISVAANTGAFF. The DNA reads TGTGCCATCAGTGTAGCAGCGAACACTGGAGCTTTCTTT.